One and the same sample provided the 27 T cell receptor beta chains below, sequenced in a study of immune cell composition in non-small cell lung cancer. Assay used: immunoSEQ multiplex PCR; TCRdb lists only in-frame clones, some missing. The table includes more than 15,000 clones, around four fifths detected once. Normal lung sampling was at least 3 cm from the tumour, as distant as possible. The same data also went into a second study, on CD4 T cells in lung cancer.

The sample taken for sequencing was non-adjacent lung tissue. The receptors originated from a human donor with non-small cell lung cancer.

The rearrangement joins TRBV11-2 to TRBJ2-5; D uncertain. Germline V gives CDR1 SGHAT, CDR2 FQNNGV. This CDR3 has 13 residues. Trimming shortened V by 5 bases and J by 4 bases, and 11 bases separated the two germline ends. This chain's CDR3 is CASSAPPSETQYF. Here the CDR3 DNA reads TGTGCCAGCAGCGCCCCCCCGTCAGAGACCCAGTACTTC.

The chain couples TRBV5-1 to TRBJ2-4; D is uncertain. Trimming pared 2 bases from V and 3 bases from J, leaving 12 bases between. The germline CDR1 and CDR2 sequences are SGHRS and YFSETQ. The length of the CDR3 is 15 residues. The CDR3 is CASSLTGLDKNIQYF. The CDR3 DNA follows: TGCGCCAGCAGCTTAACGGGTTTGGACAAAAACATTCAGTACTTC. The whole variable domain, filled in from reference TRBV5-1 and TRBJ2-4, reads KAGVTQTPRYLIKTRGQQVTLSCSPISGHRSVSWYQQTPGQGLQFLFEYFSETQRNKGNFPGRFSGRQFSNSRSEMNVSTLELGDSALYLCASSLTGLDKNIQYFGAGTRLSVL.

This sequence joins TRBV27 and TRBJ2-2; D possibly corresponds to TRBD2 (5 bases). Trimming cost V 5 bases and J 5 bases, with 15 bases left between them. CDR1 is MNHEY, CDR2 SMNVEV, per germline (reference sequence). The CDR3 contains 15 residues. CDR3 sequence: CASSLGGSRTGELFF. The CDR3 coding sequence is TGTGCCAGCAGTCTCGGAGGCAGTAGGACCGGGGAGCTGTTTTTT.

V gene TRBV6-6 combines with J gene TRBJ2-1; possible D gene TRBD2, 5 bases. This CDR3 spans 10 amino acids. V was trimmed by 10 bases and J by 7 bases, leaving 8 bases between them. CDR1 MNHNY and CDR2 SVGAGI come from the germline V gene (reference sequence). As DNA, the CDR3 is TGTGCCACCGGGGTGAATGAGCAGTTCTTC. It specifies CATGVNEQFF.

The genes are TRBV7-2 and TRBJ2-7; 7 nucleotides align to TRBD1. V lost 4 bases to trimming and J lost 3 bases; unmatched junction nucleotides: 9. The CDR3 has 15 amino acids. Looked up from germline, CDR1 is SGHTA and CDR2 is FQGNSA. CDR3 loop: CASSSTGAEGYEQYF. CDR3 in DNA: TGTGCCAGCAGCTCTACAGGGGCAGAAGGCTACGAGCAGTACTTC.

This clone was seen just once. The chain combines TRBV21-1 with TRBJ2-5; the D call in the table, TRBD1, was not verified against the DNA. TRBV21-1 is a pseudogene locus. This CDR3 spans 15 amino acids. CDR3 nucleotide sequence: TGTGCCAGCAGCGTTTCAAGAACAGGGGGACAGACCCAGTACTTC. Translating it yields CASSVSRTGGQTQYF.

This clone has more than one count but fewer than ten. The CDR3 nucleotides are TGTGCCAGCAGCGCCCGGACCGCTGAAGCTTTCTTT. Translation gives CASSARTAEAFF. The chain uses TRBV21-1 and TRBJ1-1. TRBV21-1 corresponds to a pseudogene. This CDR3 region has 12 residues.

The chain is built from TRBV11-3 and TRBJ2-7; tentative D call: TRBD2 (5 bases). This CDR3 is built from 13 residues. Germline CDR1 and CDR2: SGHNT and YENEEA. The germline V and J ends were trimmed by 8 bases and 0 bases, with 11 bases remaining between them. The DNA of the CDR3 is TGTGCCAGCGTCGGGGATTACTCCTACGAGCAGTACTTC. Amino acid sequence: CASVGDYSYEQYF.

This clone was detected only once. V usage is TRBV2 and J usage is TRBJ2-2; 11 bases fit TRBD2. The germline gives CDR1 SNHLY, CDR2 FYNNEI. The V segment lost 5 bases and the J segment 5 bases; nucleotides outside the gene matches: 10. This CDR3 is built from 17 residues. In nucleotides, the CDR3 is TGTGCCAGCAGTAAGGCTAGCGGGGGGACAAGTACCGGGGAGCTGTTTTTT. Translated: CASSKASGGTSTGELFF.

The rearrangement joins TRBV27 to TRBJ2-3; 13 nucleotides match TRBD2. The CDR3 runs 15 residues. The germline V gene has CDR1 MNHEY and CDR2 SMNVEV (reference sequence). J gave up 4 bases and V 5 bases, and 3 bases lay outside the gene matches. The CDR3 loop is CASSHGLAGADTQYF. The CDR3 region has the DNA TGTGCCAGCAGTCACGGACTAGCGGGGGCAGATACGCAGTATTTT.

The chain combines TRBV19 with TRBJ2-7; TRBD2 agrees at 8 bases. V gave up 5 bases and J gave up 5 bases; unmatched junction bases: 5. This CDR3 contains 13 residues. CDR1 is LNHDA and CDR2 is SQIVND in the germline V gene (reference sequence). The CDR3, as DNA: TGTGCCAGTAGTTTGAGCGGGGGTAACGAGCAGTACTTC. Protein: CASSLSGGNEQYF. Full variable domain (rest looked up from reference TRBV19 and TRBJ2-7): DGGITQSPKYLFRKEGQNVTLSCEQNLNHDAMYWYRQDPGQGLRLIYYSQIVNDFQKGDIAEGYSVSREKKESFPLTVTSAQKNPTAFYLCASSLSGGNEQYFGPGTRLTVT.

The chain couples TRBV4-2 to TRBJ1-1; D ambiguous. CDR3 length: 13 amino acids. Trimming stripped 0 bases from V and 4 bases from J, with 6 bases between. The germline V gene encodes CDR1 LGHNA and CDR2 YNFKEQ. The CDR3 nucleotides are TGTGCCAGCAGCCAAGAGCGGGGCACTGAAGCTTTCTTT. This sequence encodes CASSQERGTEAFF.

This clone appeared a few times. The chain uses TRBV6-6 and TRBJ2-7, with D hard to call. CDR1 is MNHNY, CDR2 SVGAGI, per germline (reference sequence). V lost 3 bases and J 6 bases, leaving 12 bases between the germline ends. The CDR3 runs 13 residues. Here the CDR3 reads CASSYQQPGEQYF. CDR3 nucleotide sequence: TGTGCCAGCAGTTATCAACAGCCTGGCGAGCAGTACTTC.

The V and J genes are TRBV7-2 and TRBJ1-1, with no clear D. CDR3 length equals 15 residues. Trimming left V 1 base short and J 5 bases short, with 14 bases between. Germline assignment: CDR1 SGHTA and CDR2 FQGNSA. CDR3 sequence reads: CASSLVPRGSTEAFF. The CDR3 nucleotides are TGTGCCAGCAGCTTAGTCCCTCGCGGATCTACTGAAGCTTTCTTT.

In its sample, this clone was seen a few times. This chain connects TRBV11-2 to TRBJ2-3; possibly TRBD2 for D (7 bases). V shed 5 bases and J shed 5 bases, with 23 bases lying between them. The CDR3 covers 17 residues. In germline, CDR1 is SGHAT, CDR2 FQNNGV. DNA for the CDR3: TGTGCCAGCAGCCCAGCCATTCAGGCGGGGGCCAAAGATACGCAGTATTTT. Its translation is CASSPAIQAGAKDTQYF. Using reference TRBV11-2 and TRBJ2-3 for the parts outside the CDR3, the full variable domain is EAGVAQSPRYKIIEKRQSVAFWCNPISGHATLYWYQQILGQGPKLLIQFQNNGVVDDSQLPKDRFSAERLKGVDSTLKIQPAKLEDSAVYLCASSPAIQAGAKDTQYFGPGTRLTVL.

The chain employs TRBV5-1 and TRBJ2-7; D gene unclear. This CDR3 has 12 residues. V was trimmed by 4 bases and J by 1 base, leaving 6 bases between them. Germline V CDR1 and CDR2: SGHRS, YFSETQ. CDR3 nucleotide sequence: TGCGCCAGCAGCGGGGATTCCTACGAGCAGTACTTC. Its protein product is CASSGDSYEQYF.

V is TRBV5-1 and J is TRBJ1-2; D not certain. This CDR3 is built from 11 residues. Germline loops: CDR1 SGHRS, CDR2 YFSETQ. Trimming shortened V by 6 bases and J by 5 bases, and 8 bases separated the two germline ends. This CDR3 is CASNGRYGYTF. CDR3 nucleotide sequence: TGCGCCAGCAACGGTCGGTATGGCTACACCTTC.

V and J are TRBV7-2 and TRBJ2-5; 8 bases fit TRBD2. The germline CDR1 and CDR2 sequences are SGHTA and FQGNSA. This CDR3 is 14 amino acids long. Trimming cost V 5 bases and J 1 base; bases outside gene matches: 3. The CDR3 spells CASSDGLAQETQYF. CDR3 bases: TGTGCCAGCAGCGATGGACTAGCCCAAGAGACCCAGTACTTC.

The chain carries TRBV10-3 and TRBJ1-1; D may be TRBD1 (6 bases). This CDR3 contains 14 residues. The germline gives CDR1 ENHRY, CDR2 SYGVKD. Between the trimmed V and J ends, which lost 3 bases and 6 bases, there was a span of 14 bases. In DNA, the CDR3 is TGTGCCATCAGTGATTACAGGGACCAGGCTGAAGCTTTCTTT. The encoded protein is CAISDYRDQAEAFF.

The chain uses TRBV28 and TRBJ2-7; 8 nucleotides agree with TRBD1. CDR1 MDHEN and CDR2 SYDVKM come from the germline V gene. The CDR3 loop spans 14 amino acids. V trimming: 6 bases; J trimming: 8 bases; junction bases outside the gene matches: 12. The DNA of the CDR3 is TGTGCCAGCAGACCATCAGGACAGGGCGGGAAGCAGTACTTC. Protein: CASRPSGQGGKQYF.

The chain employs TRBV5-6 and TRBJ1-1, with D perhaps matching TRBD1 (5 bases). The V gene lost 0 bases and the J gene lost 4 bases, with 13 bases spanning the gap. The CDR3 has 15 residues. CDR1 SGHDT and CDR2 YYEEEE come from the germline V gene. CDR3 sequence (DNA): TGTGCCAGCAGCTTGGGATCGGGGGTAGCCACTGAAGCTTTCTTT. Its protein is CASSLGSGVATEAFF.

The rearrangement uses TRBV7-9 and TRBJ2-2, with a tentative D call TRBD1 (6 bases). In germline, CDR1 is SEHNR, CDR2 FQNEAQ (reference sequence). This CDR3 is built from 14 residues. V lost 1 base, J lost 11 bases, and 14 bases lay in between. CDR3 coding DNA: TGTGCCAGCAGCTTAGACAGGGCAAGTTTAGAGCTGTTTTTT. Amino acids: CASSLDRASLELFF.

The V and J genes are TRBV28 and TRBJ1-1; D is undetermined. This CDR3 contains 16 residues. V was shortened by 0 bases and J by 1 base, with 12 bases between the two germline ends. CDR1 and CDR2 (germline): MDHEN, SYDVKM. CDR3 DNA: TGTGCCAGCAGTTTATGGGTTGATGAAGGGAACACTGAAGCTTTCTTT. Protein sequence: CASSLWVDEGNTEAFF. Based on the CDR3 plus reference TRBV28 and TRBJ1-1, the full variable domain is DVKVTQSSRYLVKRTGEKVFLECVQDMDHENMFWYRQDPGLGLRLIYFSYDVKMKEKGDIPEGYSVSREKKERFSLILESASTNQTSMYLCASSLWVDEGNTEAFFGQGTRLTVV.

With respect to this clone: Its ends do not fully match the called genes, so a read error is possible. This chain joins TRBV5-4 and TRBJ2-5; D gene uncertain. This CDR3 region has 16 residues. Germline-derived CDR1 and CDR2 are SGHNT and YYREEE (reference sequence). The CDR3 nucleotides are TGCGCCAGCAGCCAAGATAGGGCAACGTTCCAAGAGACCCAGTACTTC. Its translation: CASSQDRATFQETQYF.

Judged by abundance, this clone is large (0.1 to 1%). The V gene is TRBV7-8, the J gene TRBJ2-1; D is uncertain. The germline CDR1 and CDR2 sequences are SGHVS and FQNEAQ. Trimming removed 4 bases at V and 6 bases at J, with 16 bases between. This CDR3 has 15 amino acids. CDR3 region: CASSSPQTGLNEQFF. For the CDR3, the DNA is TGTGCCAGCAGCTCTCCCCAGACTGGGCTCAATGAGCAGTTCTTC.

The CDR3 nucleotides read TGTGCCAGCACCCGCTCCGAGGGGGGATACTACGAGCAGTACTTC. Residues: CASTRSEGGYYEQYF. The chain couples TRBV6-1 to TRBJ2-7; D assignment may be TRBD1 or TRBD2 (6 bases each). CDR1 and CDR2 (germline): MNHNS, SASEGT. The CDR3 covers 15 residues. Trimming cost V 7 bases and J 3 bases, with 19 bases left between them.

The chain has TRBV6-5 and TRBJ1-3; a possible D gene is TRBD1 (5 bases). Germline lookup yields CDR1 MNHEY and CDR2 SVGAGI. Trimming took 6 bases from V and 0 from J, leaving 9 bases between them. CDR3 size: 14 residues. CDR3 nucleotides: TGTGCCAGCAGGGACATGAGCTCTGGAAACACCATATATTTT. It translates to CASRDMSSGNTIYF.